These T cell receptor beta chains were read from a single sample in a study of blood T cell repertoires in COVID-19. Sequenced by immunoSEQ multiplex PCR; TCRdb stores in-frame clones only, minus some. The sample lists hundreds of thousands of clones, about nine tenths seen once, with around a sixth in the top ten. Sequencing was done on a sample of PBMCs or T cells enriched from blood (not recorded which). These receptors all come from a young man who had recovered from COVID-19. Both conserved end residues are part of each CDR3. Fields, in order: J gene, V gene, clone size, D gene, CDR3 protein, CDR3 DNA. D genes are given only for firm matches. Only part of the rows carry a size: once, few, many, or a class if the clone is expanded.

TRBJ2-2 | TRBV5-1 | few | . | CASSSEDRNTGELFF | TGCGCCAGCAGCTCGGAAGACAGAAACACCGGGGAGCTGTTTTTT
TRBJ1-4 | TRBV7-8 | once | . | CASSNPVGGTATNEKLFF | TGTGCCAGCAGCAATCCCGTTGGGGGGACCGCAACTAATGAAAAACTGTTTTTT
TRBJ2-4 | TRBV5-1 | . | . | CASSLAPLNIQYF | TGCGCCAGCAGCTTGGCTCCCCTAAACATTCAGTACTTC
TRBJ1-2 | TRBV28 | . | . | CASSPTPWTATAGYTF | TGTGCCAGCAGTCCTACCCCCTGGACAGCCACAGCTGGCTACACCTTC
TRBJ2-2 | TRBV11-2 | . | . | CASSTRDTGELFF | TGTGCCAGCAGCACTAGGGACACCGGGGAGCTGTTTTTT
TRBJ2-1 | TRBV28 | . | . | CASSLSVPSYNEQFF | TGTGCCAGCAGTTTATCCGTCCCCTCCTACAATGAGCAGTTCTTC
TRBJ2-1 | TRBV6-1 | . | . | CASRPVHNEQFF | TGTGCCAGCAGACCAGTCCACAATGAGCAGTTCTTC
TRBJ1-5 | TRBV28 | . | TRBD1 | CATSTGGSSNQPQHF | TGTGCCACCTCGACAGGGGGCAGTAGCAATCAGCCCCAGCATTTT
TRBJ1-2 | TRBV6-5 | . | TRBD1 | CASRTGQGAIYGYTF | TGTGCCAGCAGGACGGGACAGGGGGCGATCTATGGCTACACCTTC
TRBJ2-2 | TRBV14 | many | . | CASSPRDTGELFF | TGTGCCAGCAGCCCACGAGACACCGGGGAGCTGTTTTTT
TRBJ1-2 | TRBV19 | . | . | CASSIGEGPYGYTF | TGTGCCAGTAGTATCGGGGAGGGCCCCTATGGCTACACCTTC
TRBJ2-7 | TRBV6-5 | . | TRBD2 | CASSTRLAASYEQYF | TGTGCCAGCAGTACCCGACTAGCGGCCTCCTACGAGCAGTACTTC
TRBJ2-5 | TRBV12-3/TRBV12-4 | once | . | CASRGRETQYF | TGTGCCAGCAGGGGGAGAGAGACCCAGTACTTC
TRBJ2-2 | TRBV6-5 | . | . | CASRVGGTTGELFF | TGTGCCAGCAGGGTCGGCGGGACCACCGGGGAGCTGTTTTTT
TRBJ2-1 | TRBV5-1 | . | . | CASSGQNEQFF | TGCGCCAGCAGCGGGCAGAATGAGCAGTTCTTC
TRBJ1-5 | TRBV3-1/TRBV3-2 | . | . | CASSQSVTANQPQHF | TGTGCCAGCAGCCAATCGGTGACAGCTAATCAGCCCCAGCATTTT
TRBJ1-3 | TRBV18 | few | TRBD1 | CASIQGFGNTIYF | TGTGCCAGCATACAGGGGTTTGGAAACACCATATATTTT
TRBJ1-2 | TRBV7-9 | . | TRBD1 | CASSYGTGVNYGYTF | TGTGCCAGCAGCTACGGGACAGGGGTTAACTATGGCTACACCTTC
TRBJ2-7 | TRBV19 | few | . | CASKGDWYEQYF | TGTGCCAGTAAAGGGGATTGGTACGAGCAGTACTTC
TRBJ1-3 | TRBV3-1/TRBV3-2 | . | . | CASRGAGNTIYF | TGTGCCAGCCGCGGAGCTGGAAACACCATATATTTT
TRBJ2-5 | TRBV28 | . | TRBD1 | CASSYGTGVETQYF | TGTGCCAGCAGTTACGGGACAGGGGTCGAGACCCAGTACTTC
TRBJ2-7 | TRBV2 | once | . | CASRTGTPEREQYF | TGTGCCAGCAGGACCGGGACTCCGGAACGCGAGCAGTACTTC
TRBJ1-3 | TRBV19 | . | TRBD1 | CASSPGTGQRNTIYF | TGTGCCAGTAGTCCCGGGACAGGTCAAAGAAACACCATATATTTT
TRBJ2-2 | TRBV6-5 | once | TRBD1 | CALQGQGRTGELFF | TGTGCCCTACAAGGACAGGGGAGAACCGGGGAGCTGTTTTTT
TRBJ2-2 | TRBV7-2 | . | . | CASSLMGALPTGELFF | TGTGCCAGCAGCTTAATGGGGGCGCTCCCCACCGGGGAGCTGTTTTTT
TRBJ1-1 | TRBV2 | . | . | CASSERGMREASAAFF | TGTGCCAGCAGCGAGCGGGGAATGAGGGAGGCATCGGCCGCTTTCTTT
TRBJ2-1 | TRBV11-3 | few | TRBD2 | CASSLRLAGEKTYNEQFF | TGTGCCAGCAGCTTAAGGCTAGCGGGAGAAAAGACCTACAATGAGCAGTTCTTC
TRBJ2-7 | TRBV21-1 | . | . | CASSKPKEQGSSYEQYF | TGTGCCAGCAGCAAACCGAAAGAACAGGGGAGCTCCTACGAGCAGTACTTC
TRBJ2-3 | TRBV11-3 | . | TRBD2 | CASSLGSAGVTDTQYF | TGTGCCAGCAGCTTAGGGTCTGCGGGGGTCACAGATACGCAGTATTTT
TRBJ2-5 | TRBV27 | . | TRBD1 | CASSAQTGRREETQYF | TGTGCCAGCAGTGCACAGACAGGGCGTAGAGAAGAGACCCAGTACTTC
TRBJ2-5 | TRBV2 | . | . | CASSAETGIQTQYF | TGTGCCAGCAGCGCGGAAACAGGGATACAGACCCAGTACTTC